Described below is a single T cell receptor (beta chain) sequence and its context. The antigen it recognizes is unknown. Per-base qualities were not stored, and no clone one base away is much larger. The approximately 39 donors, aged roughly 6 to 100 years, were systemically healthy Caucasian individuals from Russia. Each donor gave 8.5 to 10 milliliters of peripheral blood, collected into EDTA-treated Vacutainer tubes. Ficoll-Paque density-gradient centrifugation was used to isolate PBMCs, with at least 6 million per sample. Trizol reagent was used to extract total RNA from the PBMCs, yielding at least 6 micrograms per sample. For every donor, an aliquot of PBMCs went through flow cytometry to measure the percentages of naive CD45RAhigh/CD27high T cells. The method behind the library was 5' RACE. The reads were generated on an Illumina HiSeq 2500. The second PCR ran for about 6 to 12 cycles and used a J-beta primer mix along with a sample-barcoded 5' primer. A unique molecular identifier was introduced onto each TCR beta cDNA molecule by a template-switch 5' adaptor carrying 12 random nucleotides. Each sample yielded at least 2.5 million CDR3-containing paired-end reads. First-strand cDNA synthesis was performed from all RNA using the Mint cDNA synthesis kit, with priming by a TRBC-specific oligonucleotide. Following uracil-DNA glycosylase treatment, a first 18-cycle PCR with universal primers M1SS and BC2_uni_R was performed on all cDNA. As for the original processing: For normalization, 1 million high-quality reads, each with a distinct molecular identifier, were randomly selected from each sample. Instead of being binned into consensus sequences, reads that shared molecular identifiers were thrown out. CDR3 identification, clonotype clustering and error correction used MiTCR with a Q25 quality threshold and the strictest error-elimination algorithm. Lower-bound total TCR beta diversity was estimated with a nonparametric unseen species model using Euler transformation. TCRdb applied fastp at Q25 and MiXCR to the public reads, then kept only in-frame beta chains. Every entry covers one CDR3 protein and lists the most common genes and DNA from its rows. TCRdb, not the authors, supplied the V and J calls. The sample table holds about 1.8 million distinct CDR3 sequences, of which 40% to 55% were seen once. Clones ranked in the top ten supply around 2.1% of the sample.

Trimming takes 3 bases off V and 7 bases off J; junction bases not matched to a gene: 6. CDR1 KGHDR and CDR2 SFDVKD were looked up in the germline V gene. Counted from cysteine to phenylalanine, this CDR3 has 16 amino acids. This entry keeps only the CDR3 DNA: 48 bases, framed from base 1. These data originate in a study of blood T cells in healthy people across ages (dated by TCRdb to between 2014 and 2016). For context, the study as a whole: Template switching captured roughly one uniquely barcoded TCR beta cDNA molecule per two T cells in model experiments. Four age groups were formed from the donors: young (average approximately 15 years), middle-aged (around 39), aged (around 62) and long-lived (more than 75). Age-related changes in TCR beta repertoire diversity were measured in the study by deep sequencing normalized with unique cDNA molecular identifiers. To avoid experimental bias, donors of different ages were spread randomly across the sequencing lanes. The study analyzed two additional independent replicas of 1 million unique cDNA reads from the same blood draw for two donors, one aged 18 to 30 and one aged 80 or older.

Findings and caveats that apply to the study as a whole: Estimates of total diversity from one million sequenced T cells were regarded as lower bounds and underestimates. Observed TCR beta diversity correlated strongly with the percentage of naive T cells measured by flow cytometry. Compared with the aged group, more naive CD4+ T cells, fewer expanded clones and increased TCR diversity were shown by the long-lived group, suggesting age selection. Observed TCR beta diversity per million T cells fell roughly linearly with age, and a significant reduction was already apparent by age approximately 41. Because the CMV infection status of the donors was unknown, age-related changes in expanded clonotypes may potentially have been confounded. Conclusive comparison of naive and antigen-experienced compartments was prevented by the profiling of bulk unsorted PBMCs.

The rearranged chain carries TRBV24-1 and TRBJ2-1; 12 bases in the middle match TRBD2. This clonotype originated in a woman between 35 and 50 years old in good health. The sample was blood. This receptor carries the CDR3 CATSDASGGVLNEQFF. The base sequence is TGTGCCACCAGTGATGCTAGCGGGGGGGTCTTAAATGAGCAGTTCTTC.